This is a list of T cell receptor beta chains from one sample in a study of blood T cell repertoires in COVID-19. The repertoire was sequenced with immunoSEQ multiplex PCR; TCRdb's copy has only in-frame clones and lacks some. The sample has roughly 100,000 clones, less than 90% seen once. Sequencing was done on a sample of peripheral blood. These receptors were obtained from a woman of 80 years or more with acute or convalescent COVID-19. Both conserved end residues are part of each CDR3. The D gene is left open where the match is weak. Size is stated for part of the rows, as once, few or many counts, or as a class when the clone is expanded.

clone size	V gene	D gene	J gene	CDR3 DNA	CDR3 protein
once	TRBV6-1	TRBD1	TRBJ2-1	TGTGCCAGCAGTGAAGCAGGACAGGACAATGAGCAGTTCTTC	CASSEAGQDNEQFF
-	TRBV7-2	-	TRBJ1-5	TGTGCCAGCAGCTCTACGAGGGCAGGGGATCAGCCCCAGCATTTT	CASSSTRAGDQPQHF
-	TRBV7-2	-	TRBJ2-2	TGTGCCAGCAGTCGTGGACAGTACACCGGGGAGCTGTTTTTT	CASSRGQYTGELFF
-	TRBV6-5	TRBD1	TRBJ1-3	TGTGCCAGCAGTTACGACAGGGTCCCTGGAAACACCATATATTTT	CASSYDRVPGNTIYF
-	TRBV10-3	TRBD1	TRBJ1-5	TGTGCCATCAGCCCTACCCCAGGGGGCGATCAGCCCCAGCATTTT	CAISPTPGGDQPQHF
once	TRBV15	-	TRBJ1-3	TGTGCCACCAGCAGAGATGGTTGGGGGACTACTGGAAACACCATATATTTT	CATSRDGWGTTGNTIYF
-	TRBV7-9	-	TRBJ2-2	TGTGCCAGCAGCCCCGGACTGACGGTCACCGGGGAGCTGTTTTTT	CASSPGLTVTGELFF
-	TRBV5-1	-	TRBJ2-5	TGCGCCAGCAGCTTGGGCGGGGGCGCGACGGAGACCCAGTACTTC	CASSLGGGATETQYF
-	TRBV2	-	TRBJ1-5	TGTGCCAGCAGTGAAAGGAGTTATCAGCCCCAGCATTTT	CASSERSYQPQHF
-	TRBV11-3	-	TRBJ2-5	TGTGCCAGCAGCTTAGACGTGGAGACCCAGTACTTC	CASSLDVETQYF
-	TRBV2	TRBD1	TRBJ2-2	TGTGCCAGCAGCCGCGGGGACAGGCAAGTCGGGGAGCTGTTTTTT	CASSRGDRQVGELFF
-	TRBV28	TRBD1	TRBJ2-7	TGTGCCAGCAGTTGGACAGGGAGCTCCTACGAGCAGTACTTC	CASSWTGSSYEQYF
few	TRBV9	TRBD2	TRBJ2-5	TGTGCCAGCAGCGTGGACGGGACTAGTGAAGAGACCCAGTACTTC	CASSVDGTSEETQYF
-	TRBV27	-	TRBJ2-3	TGTGCCAGCAGTCCAACAAGCACAGATACGCAGTATTTT	CASSPTSTDTQYF
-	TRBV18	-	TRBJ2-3	TGTGCCAGCTCCCCGACAGACCGTACGCAGTATTTT	CASSPTDRTQYF
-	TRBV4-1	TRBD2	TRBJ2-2	TGCGCCAGCAGATACGCCCTAGCGGGGGGCGGGATCGGGGAGCTGTTTTTT	CASRYALAGGGIGELFF
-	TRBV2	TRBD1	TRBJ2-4	TGTGCCAGCAGCAGGGACAGCAAAAACATTCAGTACTTC	CASSRDSKNIQYF
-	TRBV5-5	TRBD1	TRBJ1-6	TGTGCCAGCAGCTTGGATCGGGACAGTCCGAAAAGTCTTGATTGG	CASSLDRDSPKSLDW
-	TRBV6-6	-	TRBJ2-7	TGTGCCAGCAGCTCCCCAGGACTCTCCTACGAGCAGTACTTC	CASSSPGLSYEQYF
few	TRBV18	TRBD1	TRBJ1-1	TGTGCCAGCTCACCATTTGGGACAGGGGGTGAAGCTTTCTTT	CASSPFGTGGEAFF
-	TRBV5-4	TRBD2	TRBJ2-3	TGTGCCAGCCGACTAGCGGGGTCAGATACGCAGTATTTT	CASRLAGSDTQYF
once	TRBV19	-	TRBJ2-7	TGTGCCAGTAGTGGAGGGAGGGAGCAGTACTTC	CASSGGREQYF
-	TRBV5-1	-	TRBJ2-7	TGCGCCAGCAGCTTGACGACAGGAACCTACGAGCAGTACTTC	CASSLTTGTYEQYF
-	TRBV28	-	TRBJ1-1	TGTGCCAGCAGACAAACAGTTAACACTGAAGCTTTCTTT	CASRQTVNTEAFF
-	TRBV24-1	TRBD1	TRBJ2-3	TGTGCCACCAGTTTGACAGGGGGCACAGATACGCAGTATTTT	CATSLTGGTDTQYF
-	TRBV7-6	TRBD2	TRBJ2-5	TGTGCCAGCAGCTTATGGGGGACTAGGGGAGAGACCCAGTACTTC	CASSLWGTRGETQYF
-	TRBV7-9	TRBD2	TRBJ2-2	TGTGCCAGCAGCGTCGCGGGGGGAGGGGCCGACGGGGAGCTGTTTTTT	CASSVAGGGADGELFF
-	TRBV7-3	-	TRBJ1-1	TGTGCCAGCAGCTTAACGGAGGCCTCAGGAGCTTTCTTT	CASSLTEASGAFF
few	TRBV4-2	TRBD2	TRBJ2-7	TGTGCCAGCAGCCCTCTTAGCGGGGGCCAAACCTACGAGCAGTACTTC	CASSPLSGGQTYEQYF
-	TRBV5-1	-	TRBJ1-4	TGCGCCAGCAGCTTGTTGGGCGCAACTAATGAAAAACTGTTTTTT	CASSLLGATNEKLFF
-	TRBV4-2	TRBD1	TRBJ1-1	TGTGCCAGCAGCCAACCCGGGACAGGGGGCGCGTTTGAAGCTTTCTTT	CASSQPGTGGAFEAFF
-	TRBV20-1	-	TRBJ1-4	TGCAGTGCTAGTTCCGGGAATGAAAAACTGTTTTTT	CSASSGNEKLFF
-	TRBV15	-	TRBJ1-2	TGTGCCACCAGCAGAGACCGGGAAGGAAACTATGGCTACACCTTC	CATSRDREGNYGYTF
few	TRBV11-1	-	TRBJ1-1	TGTGCCAGCAGCGGACAGTCGAACACTGAAGCTTTCTTT	CASSGQSNTEAFF
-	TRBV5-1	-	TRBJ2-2	TGCGCCAGCAGCTGGGCCACAGGTATCCCCGGGGAGCTGTTTTTT	CASSWATGIPGELFF
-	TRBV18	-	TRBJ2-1	TGTGCCAGCTCACAGGGGGTACATGAGCAGTTCTTC	CASSQGVHEQFF
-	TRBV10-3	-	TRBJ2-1	TGTGCCATCAGCCGGGAGCCCCGCAATGAGCAGTTCTTC	CAISREPRNEQFF
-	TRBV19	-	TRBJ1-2	TGTGCCAGTAGTATGAGGGAGTCTTCCAACTATGGCTACACCTTC	CASSMRESSNYGYTF
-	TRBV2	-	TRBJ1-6	TGTGCCAGCAGACAGGTTTATAATTCACCCCTCCACTTT	CASRQVYNSPLHF
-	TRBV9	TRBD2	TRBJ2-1	TGTGCCAGCAGCTCCCAACCGGGACTAGCGGGGTTGAGCTCCTACAATGAGCAGTTCTTC	CASSSQPGLAGLSSYNEQFF
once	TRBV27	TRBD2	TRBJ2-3	TGTGCCAGCAGTTTAAAATCCCAGCGGGGTACAGATACGCAGTATTTT	CASSLKSQRGTDTQYF
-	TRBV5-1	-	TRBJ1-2	TGCGCCAGCAGCTTGGGCAACAGGGCGGTCGCTAACTATGGCTACACCTTC	CASSLGNRAVANYGYTF
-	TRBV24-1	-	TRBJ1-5	TGTGCCACCAGTGATTTATCCCGCGGGGACAATCAGCCCCAGCATTTT	CATSDLSRGDNQPQHF
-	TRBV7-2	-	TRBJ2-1	TGTGCCAGCAGCTTAAGAGGATTTGGCTACAATGAGCAGTTCTTC	CASSLRGFGYNEQFF
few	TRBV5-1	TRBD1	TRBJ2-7	TGCGCCAGCAGCTTTACAGGGGCCTACGAGCAGTACTTC	CASSFTGAYEQYF
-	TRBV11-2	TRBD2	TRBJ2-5	TGTGCCAGCAGCTTGAGTGCAGCGGGGGGACAAGAGACCCAGTACTTC	CASSLSAAGGQETQYF
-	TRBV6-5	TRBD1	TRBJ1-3	TGTGCCAGCAGTTTACAGGGGCCCGATCTCACCATATATTTT	CASSLQGPDLTIYF
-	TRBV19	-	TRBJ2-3	TGTGCCAGTAGGAGGTATAGTTGGACAGATACGCAGTATTTT	CASRRYSWTDTQYF
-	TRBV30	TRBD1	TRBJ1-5	TGTGCCTGGCAGAAGGACAGGGAGGAAGGCAATCAGCCCCAGCATTTT	CAWQKDREEGNQPQHF